This T cell receptor beta chain was captured in a study of T cell responses to AZD1222 COVID-19 vaccine. With regard to this clone: Its antigen remains unknown.

Germline CDR1 and CDR2: SGHDT and YYEEEE. The CDR3 has 15 amino acids. V lost 1 base to trimming and J lost 5 bases; unmatched junction nucleotides: 2. Whole-study findings and limits: White British donors predominated, females outnumbered males, and clonal diversity was possibly underestimated. Recipients of AZD1222 seropositive at baseline numbered only 6 or 7.

TCRdb's table, derived via immunoSEQ multiplex PCR, lists solely in-frame clones and lacks some. The table includes 120,000 or so clones, less than 90% detected once. This receptor was obtained from an adult in good health. Sample: peripheral blood, taken on day 0 of AZD1222 vaccination. The rearrangement uses TRBV5-6 and TRBJ2-5; 13 nucleotides match TRBD2. In DNA, the CDR3 is TGTGCCAGCAGCTTGACTAGCGGGGGGGCTGAGACCCAGTACTTC. As protein: CASSLTSGGAETQYF.